This T cell receptor beta chain was recorded in a study of human T cells and chemical hapten exposure. Time point noted: pre-sensitization, week 0. Treatment of the sample: therapeutic diphenylcyclopropenone sensitization with weekly scalp DPC. This CDR3 has 14 residues. J gave up 2 bases and V 2 bases, and 2 bases lay outside the gene matches. From germline, CDR1 is MNHEY and CDR2 SVGAGI. Individual cDNA molecules received unique molecular identifiers in the library. Each CDR3 protein is one row after TCRdb ran MiXCR on the RACE reads. The sample includes more than 85,000 distinct CDR3 sequences, roughly 8.5% of them seen just once. This clonotype was observed many times.

The sample in question was whole blood, obtained in connection with sensitization to the hapten diphenylcyclopropenone (DPC). The chain recombines TRBV6-5 with TRBJ1-1; TRBD1 matches 7 bases. The TCR originated in a man aged 35 to 55 with alopecia areata. Some clones in this sample may be carry-over from other donors' samples. The CDR3 DNA follows: TGTGCCAGCAGTTACGAGGGGGCAAACACTGAAGCTTTCTTT. It is translated as CASSYEGANTEAFF.